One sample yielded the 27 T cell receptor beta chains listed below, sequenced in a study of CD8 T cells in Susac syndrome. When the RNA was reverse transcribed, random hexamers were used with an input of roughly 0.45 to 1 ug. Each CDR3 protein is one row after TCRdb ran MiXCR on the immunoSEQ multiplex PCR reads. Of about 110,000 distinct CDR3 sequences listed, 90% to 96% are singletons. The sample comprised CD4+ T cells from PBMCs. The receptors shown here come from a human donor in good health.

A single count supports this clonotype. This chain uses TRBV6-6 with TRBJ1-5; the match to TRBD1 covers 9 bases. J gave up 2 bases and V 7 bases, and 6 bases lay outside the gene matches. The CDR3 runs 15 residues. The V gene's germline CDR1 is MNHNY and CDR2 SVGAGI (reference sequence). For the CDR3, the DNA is TGTGCCAGCACCCCGGGACAGGGACGCAATCAGCCCCAGCATTTT. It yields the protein CASTPGQGRNQPQHF.

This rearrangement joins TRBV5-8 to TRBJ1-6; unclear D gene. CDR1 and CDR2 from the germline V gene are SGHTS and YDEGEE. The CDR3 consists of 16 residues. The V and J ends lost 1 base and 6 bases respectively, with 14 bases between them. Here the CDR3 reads CASSLSPEEFNSPLHF. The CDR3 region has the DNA TGTGCCAGCAGCTTGAGTCCGGAAGAGTTTAATTCACCCCTCCACTTT.

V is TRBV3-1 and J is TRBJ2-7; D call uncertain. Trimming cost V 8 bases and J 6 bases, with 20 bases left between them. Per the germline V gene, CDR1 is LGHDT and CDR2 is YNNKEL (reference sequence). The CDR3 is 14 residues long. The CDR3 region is CASGRSGGQGEQYF. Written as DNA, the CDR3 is TGTGCCAGCGGCAGGTCCGGCGGCCAAGGCGAGCAGTACTTC.

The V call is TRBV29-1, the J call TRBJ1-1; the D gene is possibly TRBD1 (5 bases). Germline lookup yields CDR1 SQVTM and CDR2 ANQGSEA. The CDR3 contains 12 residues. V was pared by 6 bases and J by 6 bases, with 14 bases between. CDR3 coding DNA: TGCAGCGTGCCCTCGGGACGGTCTGAAGCTTTCTTT. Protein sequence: CSVPSGRSEAFF.

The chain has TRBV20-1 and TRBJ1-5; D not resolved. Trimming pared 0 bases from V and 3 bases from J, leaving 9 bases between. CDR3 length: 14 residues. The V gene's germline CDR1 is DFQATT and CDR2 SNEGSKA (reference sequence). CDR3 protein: CSARDRRDNQPQHF. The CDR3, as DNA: TGCAGTGCTAGAGATAGGAGGGACAATCAGCCCCAGCATTTT.

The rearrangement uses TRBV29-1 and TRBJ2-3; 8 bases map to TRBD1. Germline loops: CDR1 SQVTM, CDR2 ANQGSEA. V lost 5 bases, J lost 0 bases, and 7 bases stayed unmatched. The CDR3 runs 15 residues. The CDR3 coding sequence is TGCAGCGTTACCCCGGGGACAGGAAGCACAGATACGCAGTATTTT. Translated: CSVTPGTGSTDTQYF.

The CDR3 DNA reads as TGTGCCAGCAGCCCGTCAGGGGAATCTGGCTACACCTTC. Translated: CASSPSGESGYTF. The chain combines TRBV7-9 with TRBJ1-2, with D maybe TRBD1 (6 bases). The CDR3 has 13 amino acids. From germline, CDR1 is SEHNR and CDR2 FQNEAQ (reference sequence). V was pared by 5 bases and J by 7 bases, with 14 bases between.

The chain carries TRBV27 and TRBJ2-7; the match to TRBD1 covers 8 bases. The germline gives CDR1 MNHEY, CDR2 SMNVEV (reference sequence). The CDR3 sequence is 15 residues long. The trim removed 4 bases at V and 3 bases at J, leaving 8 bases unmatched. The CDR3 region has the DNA TGTGCCAGCAGTTCAGCCGGGACAGGATACTACGAGCAGTACTTC. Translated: CASSSAGTGYYEQYF.

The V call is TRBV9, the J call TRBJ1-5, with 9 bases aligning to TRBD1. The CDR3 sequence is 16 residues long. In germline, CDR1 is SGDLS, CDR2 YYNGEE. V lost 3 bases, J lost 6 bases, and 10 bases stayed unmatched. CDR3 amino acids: CASSEGATGGSQPQHF. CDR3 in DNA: TGTGCCAGCAGCGAGGGGGCGACAGGGGGAAGTCAGCCCCAGCATTTT.

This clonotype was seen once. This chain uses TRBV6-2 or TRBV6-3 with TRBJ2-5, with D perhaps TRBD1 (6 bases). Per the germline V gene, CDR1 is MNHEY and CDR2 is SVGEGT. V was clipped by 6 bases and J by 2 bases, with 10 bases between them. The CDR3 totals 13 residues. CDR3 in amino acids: CASRPTGQETQYF. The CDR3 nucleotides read TGTGCCAGCAGACCGACAGGTCAAGAGACCCAGTACTTC.

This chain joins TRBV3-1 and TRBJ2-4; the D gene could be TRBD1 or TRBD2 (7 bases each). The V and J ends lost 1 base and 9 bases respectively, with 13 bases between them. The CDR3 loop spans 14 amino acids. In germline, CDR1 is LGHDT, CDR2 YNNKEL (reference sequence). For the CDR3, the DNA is TGTGCCAGCAGCCAAGCGTCAGGGGGGGCCATTCAGTACTTC. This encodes CASSQASGGAIQYF. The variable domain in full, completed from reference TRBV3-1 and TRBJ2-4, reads DTAVSQTPKYLVTQMGNDKSIKCEQNLGHDTMYWYKQDSKKFLKIMFSYNNKELIINETVPNRFSPKSPDKAHLNLHINSLELGDSAVYFCASSQASGGAIQYFGAGTRLSVL.

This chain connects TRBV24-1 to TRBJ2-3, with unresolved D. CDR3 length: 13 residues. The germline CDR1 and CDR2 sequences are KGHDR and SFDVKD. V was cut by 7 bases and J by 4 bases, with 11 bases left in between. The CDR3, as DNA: TGTGCCACCAGGGACCCCGGACCAGATACGCAGTATTTT. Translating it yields CATRDPGPDTQYF.

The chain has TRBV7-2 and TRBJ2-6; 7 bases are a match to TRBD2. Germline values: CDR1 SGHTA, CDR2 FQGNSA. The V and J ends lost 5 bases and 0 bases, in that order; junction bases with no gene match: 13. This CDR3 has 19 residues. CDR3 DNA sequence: TGTGCCAGCAGCCCCGGAGCGGGACGGGTTATCTCTGGGGCCAACGTCCTGACTTTC. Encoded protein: CASSPGAGRVISGANVLTF.

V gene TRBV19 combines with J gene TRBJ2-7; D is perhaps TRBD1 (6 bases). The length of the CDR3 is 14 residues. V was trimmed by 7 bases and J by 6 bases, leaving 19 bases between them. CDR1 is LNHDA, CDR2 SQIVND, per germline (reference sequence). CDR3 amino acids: CASTVGTGFGEQYF. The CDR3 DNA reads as TGTGCCAGTACCGTCGGCACAGGGTTTGGCGAGCAGTACTTC.

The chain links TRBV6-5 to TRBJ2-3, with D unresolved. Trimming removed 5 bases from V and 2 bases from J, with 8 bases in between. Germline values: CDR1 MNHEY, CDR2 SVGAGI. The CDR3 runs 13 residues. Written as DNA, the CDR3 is TGTGCCAGCAGTCCCCTCCTCACAGATACGCAGTATTTT. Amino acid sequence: CASSPLLTDTQYF.

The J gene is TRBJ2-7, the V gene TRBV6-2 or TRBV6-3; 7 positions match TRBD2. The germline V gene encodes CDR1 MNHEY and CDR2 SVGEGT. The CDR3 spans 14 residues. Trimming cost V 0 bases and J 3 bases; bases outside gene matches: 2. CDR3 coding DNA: TGTGCCAGCAGTTACTCTGGACTAGTCTACGAGCAGTACTTC. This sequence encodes CASSYSGLVYEQYF.

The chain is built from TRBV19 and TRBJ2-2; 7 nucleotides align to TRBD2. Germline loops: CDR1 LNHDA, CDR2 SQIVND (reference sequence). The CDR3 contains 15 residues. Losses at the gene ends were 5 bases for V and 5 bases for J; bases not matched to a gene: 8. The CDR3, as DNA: TGTGCCAGTAGTTCGAGGAATAGCGGGACCGGGGAGCTGTTTTTT. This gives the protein CASSSRNSGTGELFF. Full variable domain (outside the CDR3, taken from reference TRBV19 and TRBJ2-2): DGGITQSPKYLFRKEGQNVTLSCEQNLNHDAMYWYRQDPGQGLRLIYYSQIVNDFQKGDIAEGYSVSREKKESFPLTVTSAQKNPTAFYLCASSSRNSGTGELFFGEGSRLTVL.

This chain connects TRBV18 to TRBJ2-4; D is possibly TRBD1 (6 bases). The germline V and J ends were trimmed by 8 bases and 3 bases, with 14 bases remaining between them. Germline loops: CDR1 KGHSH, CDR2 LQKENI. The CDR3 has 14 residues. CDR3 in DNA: TGTGCCAGCCAAGGGGGAACCGGCAAAAACATTCAGTACTTC. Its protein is CASQGGTGKNIQYF.

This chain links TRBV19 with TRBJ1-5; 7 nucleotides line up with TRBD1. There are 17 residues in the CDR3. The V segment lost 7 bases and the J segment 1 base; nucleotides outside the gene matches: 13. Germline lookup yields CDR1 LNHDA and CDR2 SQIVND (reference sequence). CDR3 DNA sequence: TGTGCCAGTAAGAAACCCGGGACAGTATCGAGCAATCAGCCCCAGCATTTT. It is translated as CASKKPGTVSSNQPQHF.

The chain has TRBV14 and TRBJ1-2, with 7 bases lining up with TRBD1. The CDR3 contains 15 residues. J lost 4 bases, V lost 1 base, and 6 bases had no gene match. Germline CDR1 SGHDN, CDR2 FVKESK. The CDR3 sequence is CASSQGGQSLYGYTF. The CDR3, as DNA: TGTGCCAGCAGCCAAGGGGGACAGTCCCTCTATGGCTACACCTTC.

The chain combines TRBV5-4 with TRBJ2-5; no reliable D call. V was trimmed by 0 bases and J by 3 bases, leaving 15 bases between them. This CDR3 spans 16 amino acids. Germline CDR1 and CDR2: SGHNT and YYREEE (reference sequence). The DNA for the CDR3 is TGTGCCAGCAGCTTGGATCTTCAGGCGGTTAAAGAGACCCAGTACTTC. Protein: CASSLDLQAVKETQYF.

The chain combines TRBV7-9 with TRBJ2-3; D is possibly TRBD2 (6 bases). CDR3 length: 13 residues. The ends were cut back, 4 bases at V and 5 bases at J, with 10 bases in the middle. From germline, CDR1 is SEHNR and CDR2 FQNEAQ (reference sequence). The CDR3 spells CASSSLGGDTQYF. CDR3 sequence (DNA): TGTGCCAGCAGCTCCCTGGGGGGAGATACGCAGTATTTT.

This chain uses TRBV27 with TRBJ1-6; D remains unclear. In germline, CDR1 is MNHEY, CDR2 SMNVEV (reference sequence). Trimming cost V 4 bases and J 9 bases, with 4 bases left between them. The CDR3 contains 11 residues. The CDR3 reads CASSSLSPLHF. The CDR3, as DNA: TGTGCCAGCAGTTCCCTTTCACCCCTCCACTTT.

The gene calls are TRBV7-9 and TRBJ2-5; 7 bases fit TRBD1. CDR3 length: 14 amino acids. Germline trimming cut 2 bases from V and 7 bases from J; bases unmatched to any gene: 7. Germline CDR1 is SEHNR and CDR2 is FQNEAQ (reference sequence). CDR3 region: CASSLMQGVGTQYF. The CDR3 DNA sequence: TGTGCCAGCAGCTTAATGCAGGGGGTCGGGACCCAGTACTTC.

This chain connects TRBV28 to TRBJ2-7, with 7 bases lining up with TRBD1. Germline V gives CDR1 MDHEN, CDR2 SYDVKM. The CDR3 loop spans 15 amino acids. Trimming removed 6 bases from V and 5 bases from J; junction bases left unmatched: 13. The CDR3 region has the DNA TGTGCCAGCAGCCCCGGGACAGCTCTTTCGGACGAGCAGTACTTC. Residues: CASSPGTALSDEQYF.

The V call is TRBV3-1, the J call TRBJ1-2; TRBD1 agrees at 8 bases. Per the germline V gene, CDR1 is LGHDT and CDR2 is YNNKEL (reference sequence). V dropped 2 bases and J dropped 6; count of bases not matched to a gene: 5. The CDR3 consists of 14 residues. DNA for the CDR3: TGTGCCAGCAGCCAACAGACAGGGGTGGATGGCTACACCTTC. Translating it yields CASSQQTGVDGYTF.

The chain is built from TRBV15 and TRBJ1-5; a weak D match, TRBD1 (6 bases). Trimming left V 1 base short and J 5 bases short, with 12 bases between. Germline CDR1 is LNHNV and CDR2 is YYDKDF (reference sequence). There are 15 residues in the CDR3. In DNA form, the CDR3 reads TGTGCCACCAGCAGAGGGGGGCCACCTGATCAGCCCCAGCATTTT. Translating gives CATSRGGPPDQPQHF.